These 25 T cell receptor beta chains came from one sample sequenced in a study of shared clonotypes between healthy human individuals. TCRdb's copy holds only in-frame clones and misses some; the assay was immunoSEQ multiplex PCR. Counted here are roughly 700,000 clones, around 74% occurring once; the ten biggest clones make up about 1.7%. Sequenced input: memory CD4+ T cells sorted from blood. Specified subset: CD45RA-negative fraction. The receptors here all came from a woman aged 25-40 years in good health.

The chain is built from TRBV6-6 and TRBJ1-1; D possibly corresponds to TRBD1 (6 bases). The CDR3 contains 15 residues. CDR1 MNHNY and CDR2 SVGAGI come from the germline V gene (reference sequence). V lost 4 bases and J 0 bases, leaving 12 bases between the germline ends. The DNA of the CDR3 is TGTGCCAGCAGTTGGGGCAGGGGCTTGAACACTGAAGCTTTCTTT. Its translation is CASSWGRGLNTEAFF.

This clone was detected a few times. J is TRBJ2-7 and V is TRBV5-1, with a possible D match to TRBD2 (6 bases). The CDR3 contains 14 residues. Germline assignment: CDR1 SGHRS and CDR2 YFSETQ. The V end was cut by 0 bases, the J end by 4 bases, with 11 bases between. The CDR3 nucleotides read TGCGCCAGCAGCTTGGACGGGAGAAGATACGAGCAGTACTTC. Translating gives CASSLDGRRYEQYF.

Points on this clone: A single base separates this from a much larger clone, so it may be a read error. The chain carries TRBV5-5 and TRBJ1-1; 10 nucleotides line up with TRBD1. Germline assignment: CDR1 SGHKS and CDR2 YYEKEE (reference sequence). V lost 4 bases to trimming and J lost 6 bases; unmatched junction nucleotides: 3. CDR3 size: 13 residues. The CDR3 reads CASSAGQGAEAFF. CDR3 nucleotide sequence: TGTGCCAGCAGCGCCGGACAGGGGGCTGAAGCTTTCTTT.

This clone was observed a handful of times. A much larger clone differs by one base, so this may be a read error. The identical CDR3 is also encoded by other nucleotide sequences in the sample. The chain joins TRBV6-5 to TRBJ1-1; D remains ambiguous. Germline lookup yields CDR1 MNHEY and CDR2 SVGAGI. This CDR3 contains 13 residues. The V end lost 0 bases, the J end lost 1 base, and 3 bases lay between the germline ends. The CDR3 coding sequence is TGTGCCAGCAGTTACTCGAGGAACACTGAAGCTTTCTTT. Translation gives CASSYSRNTEAFF.

The chain recombines TRBV23-1 with TRBJ1-3; TRBD1 matches 10 bases. TRBV23-1 is designated an ORF whose function remains uncertain. J was trimmed by 5 bases and V by 2 bases; bases with no gene match: 12. CDR3 length: 18 residues. The CDR3 sequence: CASSQTTPGQGIRNTIYF. CDR3 bases: TGCGCCAGCAGTCAAACAACCCCGGGACAGGGGATAAGAAACACCATATATTTT.

The chain couples TRBV6-6 to TRBJ2-1; 8 bases agree with TRBD2. V dropped 5 bases and J dropped 5; count of bases not matched to a gene: 11. Germline V gene data show CDR1 as MNHNY and CDR2 as SVGAGI (reference sequence). The CDR3 covers 16 residues. The CDR3 region is CASSTGFSGTDNEQFF. The CDR3 DNA reads TGTGCCAGCAGTACTGGGTTTAGCGGGACGGACAATGAGCAGTTCTTC.

The gene calls are TRBV18 and TRBJ2-7, with D tentatively TRBD1 (6 bases). The V end lost 3 bases, the J end lost 0 bases, and 9 bases lay between the germline ends. The CDR3 contains 14 residues. Germline CDR1 reads KGHSH; CDR2 reads LQKENI. Here the CDR3 DNA reads TGTGCCAGCTCACCGTCAGGGGACTCCTACGAGCAGTACTTC. Amino acid sequence: CASSPSGDSYEQYF. Drawing the rest from reference TRBV18 and TRBJ2-7, the complete variable domain is NAGVMQNPRHLVRRRGQEARLRCSPMKGHSHVYWYRQLPEEGLKFMVYLQKENIIDESGMPKERFSAEFPKEGPSILRIQQVVRGDSAAYFCASSPSGDSYEQYFGPGTRLTVT.

The chain carries TRBV28 and TRBJ2-3, with 7 positions matching TRBD2. The V gene end was trimmed by 4 bases and the J gene end by 1 base; junction bases not matched to a gene: 5. The CDR3 runs to 15 residues. The germline CDR1 and CDR2 sequences are MDHEN and SYDVKM. CDR3 nucleotide sequence: TGTGCCAGCAGTTACCGGGACTACGGCACAGATACGCAGTATTTT. It translates to CASSYRDYGTDTQYF.

The chain carries TRBV5-6 and TRBJ2-7, with 7 bases that match TRBD1. V trimming: 1 base; J trimming: 4 bases; junction bases outside the gene matches: 5. There are 14 residues in the CDR3. Germline loops: CDR1 SGHDT, CDR2 YYEEEE. The CDR3 sequence: CASSLRGPLYEQYF. The CDR3 DNA follows: TGTGCCAGCAGCTTGAGGGGGCCCTTATACGAGCAGTACTTC.

With regard to this clone: Other DNA sequences in this sample translate to the same CDR3. V and J are TRBV5-1 and TRBJ2-1; D call uncertain. Germline V gives CDR1 SGHRS, CDR2 YFSETQ. This CDR3 comprises 15 residues. V lost 0 bases to trimming and J lost 2 bases, with 9 bases between them. CDR3 nucleotide sequence: TGCGCCAGCAGCTTGGCCAGTGGGGCCTACAATGAGCAGTTCTTC. This codes for CASSLASGAYNEQFF.

V is TRBV29-1 and J is TRBJ2-1; no clear D gene. The V end was cut by 7 bases, the J end by 6 bases, with 19 bases between. The CDR3 is 14 amino acids. Germline V gene data show CDR1 as SQVTM and CDR2 as ANQGSEA. In DNA form, the CDR3 reads TGCAGCGCCGAGAGACCCCCCCAACCCAATGAGCAGTTCTTC. This translates into CSAERPPQPNEQFF.

In DNA form, the CDR3 reads TGTGCCAGCTCACCATTAAGGACAGGGGAGAACACTGAAGCTTTCTTT. It translates to CASSPLRTGENTEAFF. This chain connects TRBV18 to TRBJ1-1; 9 positions agree with TRBD1. This CDR3 region has 16 residues. The germline V gene encodes CDR1 KGHSH and CDR2 LQKENI. The J segment lost 1 base and the V segment lost 2 bases, leaving 5 bases of the junction unmatched.

The gene calls are TRBV4-1 and TRBJ2-3; D tentatively reads TRBD1 or TRBD2 (6 bases each). Trimming took off 1 base at V and 5 bases at J, with 10 bases between the two ends. The CDR3 runs to 14 residues. Germline CDR1 and CDR2: MGHRA and YSYEKL. The CDR3 DNA reads as TGCGCCAGCAGCCAAGGCAGGGGAGGAGATACGCAGTATTTT. It is translated as CASSQGRGGDTQYF.

V usage is TRBV29-1 and J usage is TRBJ2-7, with TRBD2 as a possible D gene (6 bases). Trimming removed 4 bases at V and 2 bases at J, with 12 bases between. Germline values: CDR1 SQVTM, CDR2 ANQGSEA. This CDR3 spans 13 amino acids. The CDR3 spells CSVVGGVPYEQYF. CDR3 DNA sequence: TGCAGCGTTGTGGGGGGAGTTCCCTACGAGCAGTACTTC.

This clone came up once. The V gene is TRBV7-9, the J gene TRBJ1-1, with 7 positions matching TRBD1. Losses at the gene ends were 8 bases for V and 7 bases for J; bases not matched to a gene: 13. Germline CDR1 is SEHNR and CDR2 is FQNEAQ (reference sequence). CDR3 length: 14 amino acids. This CDR3 reads CASGQDTWLGEAFF. The DNA for the CDR3 is TGTGCCAGCGGACAGGATACGTGGTTGGGTGAAGCTTTCTTT.

This clone was found many times. The V call is TRBV15, the J call TRBJ1-2, with TRBD1 identical over 7 bases. The CDR3 consists of 18 residues. Germline CDR1 LNHNV, CDR2 YYDKDF (reference sequence). With V trimmed by 5 bases and J by 5 bases, 20 bases remained unmatched. DNA for the CDR3: TGTGCCACCAGCCTTCAAAGGGCAGGGGGACTCCTTTGGTATGGCTACACCTTC. This codes for CATSLQRAGGLLWYGYTF. The variable domain in full, with the rest retrieved from reference TRBV15 and TRBJ1-2, is DAMVIQNPRYQVTQFGKPVTLSCSQTLNHNVMYWYQQKSSQAPKLLFHYYDKDFNNEADTPDNFQSRRPNTSFCFLDIRSPGLGDTAMYLCATSLQRAGGLLWYGYTFGSGTRLTVV.

CDR3 amino acids: CASTTSSGLFYEQYF. Here the CDR3 DNA reads TGTGCCAGCACGACCAGCTCCGGACTGTTCTACGAGCAGTACTTC. The chain carries TRBV28 and TRBJ2-7, with D tentatively TRBD2 (5 bases). The CDR3 spans 15 residues. V lost 7 bases and J lost 3, with 19 bases in between. CDR1 and CDR2 (germline): MDHEN, SYDVKM.

The chain is built from TRBV9 and TRBJ1-2; 7 nucleotides line up with TRBD1. Germline V CDR1 and CDR2: SGDLS, YYNGEE. The CDR3 contains 15 residues. V shed 3 bases and J 5 bases; nucleotides not matched to a gene: 10. DNA of the CDR3: TGTGCCAGCAGCGGAGAGACAGGGTCTGAGTATGGCTACACCTTC. Its protein product is CASSGETGSEYGYTF.

A remark on this clone: The identical CDR3 is also encoded by other nucleotide sequences in the sample. The chain recombines TRBV28 with TRBJ1-4, with unresolved D. Trimming left V 11 bases short and J 5 bases short, with 12 bases between. Per the germline V gene, CDR1 is MDHEN and CDR2 is SYDVKM. This CDR3 comprises 12 residues. CDR3 sequence (DNA): TGTGCCTCCCGGAGGGTCAATGAAAAACTGTTTTTT. This gives the protein CASRRVNEKLFF.

V usage is TRBV7-2 and J usage is TRBJ2-6, with D unresolved. The CDR3 sequence is 14 residues long. CDR1 and CDR2 from the germline V gene are SGHTA and FQGNSA. The V and J ends lost 5 bases and 0 bases respectively, with 5 bases between them. The CDR3 loop reads CASSRASGANVLTF. CDR3 nucleotide sequence: TGTGCCAGCAGCCGGGCCTCTGGGGCCAACGTCCTGACTTTC.

Comment on this clone: This sample also contains other DNA sequences that code for the same CDR3. The rearrangement joins TRBV28 to TRBJ1-5, with a tentative D call TRBD1 (5 bases). This CDR3 is built from 16 residues. Germline assignment: CDR1 MDHEN and CDR2 SYDVKM. V lost 6 bases, J lost 0 bases, and 15 bases lay in between. The CDR3 loop is CASSLAPGGSNQPQHF. The CDR3 DNA reads as TGTGCCAGCAGCCTAGCCCCCGGGGGTAGCAATCAGCCCCAGCATTTT.

Notes on this clone: A much larger clone differs from this one at a single base, so this may be a read error. This sample includes further DNA sequences coding for the same CDR3. CDR3 residues: CASSESGGTEAFF. CDR3 in DNA: TGCGCCAGCAGTGAGTCGGGCGGCACTGAAGCTTTCTTT. This chain links TRBV10-1 with TRBJ1-1, with no clear D. The V gene's germline CDR1 is WNHNN and CDR2 SYGVQD (reference sequence). The ends were cut back, 0 bases at V and 4 bases at J, with 6 bases in the middle. The CDR3 contains 13 residues.

The rearrangement uses TRBV28 and TRBJ1-2; D remains unclear. V lost 4 bases and J lost 4, with 7 bases in between. CDR1 is MDHEN and CDR2 is SYDVKM in the germline V gene. This CDR3 spans 12 amino acids. As DNA, the CDR3 is TGTGCCAGCAGTTATCGGAGCTATGGCTACACCTTC. It translates to CASSYRSYGYTF.

The chain carries TRBV11-3 and TRBJ2-5; maybe TRBD1 (6 bases). V was shortened by 3 bases and J by 14 bases, with 16 bases between the two germline ends. Germline CDR1 and CDR2: SGHNT and YENEEA. This CDR3 is built from 12 residues. The CDR3 DNA follows: TGTGCCAGCAGCTTGGGAACAGGGACGATTTACTTC. Encoded protein: CASSLGTGTIYF.

This clone appeared once. This CDR3 is CAIREPTRSGELFF. CDR3 nucleotides: TGTGCCATCAGGGAACCTACCCGGAGCGGGGAGCTGTTTTTT. The chain carries TRBV10-3 and TRBJ2-2; no clear D gene. Germline values: CDR1 ENHRY, CDR2 SYGVKD. V gave up 6 bases and J gave up 7 bases, with 15 bases separating them. This CDR3 region has 14 residues.